The 9 T cell receptor beta chains below were found in one sample sequenced in a study of blood T cell repertoires in COVID-19. Generated by immunoSEQ multiplex PCR, the TCRdb table keeps only in-frame clones and is missing some. The table has 200,000 to 300,000 clones, around four fifths seen once. Sequenced input: peripheral blood. Receptors were obtained from a woman aged 60-75 years with active or convalescent COVID-19.

In this sample, this clone turned up a few times. V and J are TRBV5-1 and TRBJ2-7, with a tentative D call TRBD1 (6 bases). The germline V and J ends were trimmed by 2 bases and 3 bases, with 9 bases remaining between them. CDR3 length: 13 residues. The germline CDR1 and CDR2 sequences are SGHRS and YFSETQ. CDR3 protein: CASSFGQSYEQYF. DNA of the CDR3: TGCGCCAGCAGCTTCGGACAGAGCTACGAGCAGTACTTC.

The J gene is TRBJ2-5, the V gene TRBV5-4, with unresolved D. The CDR3 has 13 amino acids. The V end lost 5 bases, the J end lost 5 bases, and 13 bases lay between the germline ends. The V gene's germline CDR1 is SGHNT and CDR2 YYREEE (reference sequence). In DNA form, the CDR3 reads TGTGCCAGCAGGGCCTACTATAGCGAGACCCAGTACTTC. This translates into CASRAYYSETQYF.

Only one count was recorded for this clone. V is TRBV28 and J is TRBJ2-1; tentatively, D is TRBD1 (6 bases). Germline CDR1 is MDHEN and CDR2 is SYDVKM. The CDR3 extends over 13 amino acids. The ends were cut back, 2 bases at V and 9 bases at J, with 11 bases in the middle. CDR3 sequence reads: CASSLTGTREQFF. In nucleotides, the CDR3 is TGTGCCAGCAGTTTAACCGGGACACGTGAGCAGTTCTTC.

This clone was seen a few times. The chain uses TRBV27 and TRBJ2-1, with TRBD2 matching over 7 bases. Germline V CDR1 and CDR2: MNHEY, SMNVEV (reference sequence). Trimming took 5 bases from V and 1 from J; bases not matched to a gene: 8. This CDR3 is built from 16 residues. The DNA for the CDR3 is TGTGCCAGCAGTACCCGACTAGCATCGTCCTACAATGAGCAGTTCTTC. Translated: CASSTRLASSYNEQFF.

This rearrangement joins TRBV28 to TRBJ1-3; a weak D match, TRBD1 (6 bases). Trimming stripped 2 bases from V and 0 bases from J, with 11 bases between. This CDR3 has 16 amino acids. Germline CDR1 reads MDHEN; CDR2 reads SYDVKM. The CDR3 protein is CASSLGRGYSGNTIYF. The CDR3 DNA reads as TGTGCCAGCAGTTTAGGAAGGGGGTACTCTGGAAACACCATATATTTT.

The chain combines TRBV6-5 with TRBJ2-4, with 10 bases matching TRBD1. The CDR3 contains 13 residues. CDR1 MNHEY and CDR2 SVGAGI come from the germline V gene. The junction had 2 bases not matched to a gene; V was cut back by 6 bases and J by 6 bases. The CDR3 sequence is CASRRDRGNIQYF. CDR3 in DNA: TGTGCCAGCAGGCGGGACAGGGGAAACATTCAGTACTTC.

The chain carries TRBV6-5 and TRBJ2-1, with 10 bases matching TRBD1. Looked up from germline, CDR1 is MNHEY and CDR2 is SVGAGI. The ends lost 8 bases at V and 14 bases at J; junction bases unmatched: 15. The CDR3 runs to 14 residues. CDR3 residues: CASGPGQGLIEKFF. The CDR3 coding sequence is TGTGCCAGCGGCCCGGGACAGGGGCTAATCGAAAAGTTCTTC.

The chain recombines TRBV5-8 with TRBJ2-5, with 7 bases that match TRBD1. Germline CDR1 is SGHTS and CDR2 is YDEGEE. The CDR3 runs 14 residues. Losses at the gene ends were 6 bases for V and 4 bases for J; bases not matched to a gene: 9. CDR3 nucleotides: TGTGCCAGCACTTTAGACAGGGTTAGAGAGACCCAGTACTTC. This translates into CASTLDRVRETQYF. Looking up the rest from reference TRBV5-8 and TRBJ2-5 gives the full variable domain: EAGVTQSPTHLIKTRGQQATLRCSPISGHTSVYWYQQALGLGLQFLLWYDEGEERNRGNFPPRFSGRQFPNYSSELNVNALELEDSALYLCASTLDRVRETQYFGPGTRLLVL.

The table lists this clone with a few counts. The chain uses TRBV9 and TRBJ2-3; 7 nucleotides match TRBD1. The CDR3 is 14 amino acids. The V gene end was trimmed by 4 bases and the J gene end by 4 bases; junction bases not matched to a gene: 6. Germline CDR1 reads SGDLS; CDR2 reads YYNGEE. The CDR3 nucleotides are TGTGCCAGCAGCCCTCTCCAGGGGGCAGATACGCAGTATTTT. As protein: CASSPLQGADTQYF.